The 18 T cell receptor beta chains below all came from one sample that was sequenced in a study of cytomegalovirus exposure and HLA in healthy donors. The PCR made use of 60 Vbeta and 13 Jbeta primers. Clones were sequenced by immunoSEQ multiplex PCR, and TCRdb holds only the in-frame ones, with some missing. The sample includes about 160,000 clones, approximately 75% of them seen just once. The sequenced sample consisted of PBMCs. All receptors derive from a woman aged 18-30 years in good health and CMV-seronegative.

V and J are TRBV18 and TRBJ2-5; TRBD1 matches at 7 bases. V lost 6 bases, J lost 4 bases, and 11 bases stayed unmatched. Germline CDR1 is KGHSH and CDR2 is LQKENI. The CDR3 loop spans 15 amino acids. Here the CDR3 DNA reads TGTGCCAGCTCCCTCAGACAGGGCAGTGGAGAGACCCAGTACTTC. This gives the protein CASSLRQGSGETQYF.

In nucleotides, the CDR3 is TGTGCCAGCAGTTACGGGGGACAGGGTAGGAACACTGAAGCTTTCTTT. It translates to CASSYGGQGRNTEAFF. The V call is TRBV6-5, the J call TRBJ1-1, with 9 bases aligning to TRBD1. From germline, CDR1 is MNHEY and CDR2 SVGAGI. V gave up 2 bases and J gave up 1 base; unmatched junction bases: 5. The CDR3 is 16 amino acids.

This clone appeared a single time. The chain employs TRBV5-1 and TRBJ1-1; a possible D gene is TRBD1 (6 bases). The ends were cut back, 3 bases at V and 4 bases at J, with 10 bases in the middle. The CDR3 loop spans 13 amino acids. The V gene's germline CDR1 is SGHRS and CDR2 YFSETQ. Here the CDR3 DNA reads TGCGCCAGCAGCTCCACAGGGTCCACTGAAGCTTTCTTT. This encodes CASSSTGSTEAFF.

V is TRBV28 and J is TRBJ1-1, with 9 bases identical to TRBD1. CDR3 length: 16 amino acids. In germline, CDR1 is MDHEN, CDR2 SYDVKM. V shed 6 bases, J shed 0 bases, and the junction held 8 bases outside the gene matches. In nucleotides, the CDR3 is TGTGCCAGCAGACCGACAGGGGGGTTTATGAACACTGAAGCTTTCTTT. Translating it yields CASRPTGGFMNTEAFF.

V and J are TRBV7-2 and TRBJ1-5; perhaps TRBD1 as D (5 bases). The germline CDR1 and CDR2 sequences are SGHTA and FQGNSA. This CDR3 has 13 residues. V lost 3 bases, J lost 7 bases, and 10 bases lay in between. CDR3 protein: CASSLYGGQPQHF. The CDR3 nucleotides are TGTGCCAGCAGCTTGTATGGGGGGCAGCCCCAGCATTTT.

V usage is TRBV28 and J usage is TRBJ2-5, with a tentative D call TRBD2 (5 bases). The last part of the DNA fits TRBJ2-7 better; the J call may be wrong. Germline assignment: CDR1 MDHEN and CDR2 SYDVKM. CDR3 size: 17 residues. In nucleotides, the CDR3 is TGTGCCAGCAGTTCGCCATCAGCCGGAGCGAGAGGGATCGAGCAGTACTTC. This sequence encodes CASSSPSAGARGIEQYF.

There are a few counts of this clone. The chain has TRBV21-1 and TRBJ2-5; the listed D gene, TRBD1, was not tested against the DNA. TRBV21-1 constitutes a pseudogene. This CDR3 region has 19 residues. The CDR3 DNA reads as TGTGCCAGCAGCCTCCCGACAGGGGGAACCCTCCGGAACCAAGAGACCCAGTACTTC. Residues: CASSLPTGGTLRNQETQYF.

The table lists this clone with a count of one. The chain carries TRBV7-9 and TRBJ2-5, with D uncertain. The V gene's germline CDR1 is SEHNR and CDR2 FQNEAQ (reference sequence). V shed 3 bases and J shed 4 bases, with 3 bases lying between them. This CDR3 region has 11 residues. The CDR3 is CASSFGETQYF. The CDR3 DNA follows: TGTGCCAGCAGCTTCGGAGAGACCCAGTACTTC.

This clone was recorded once. The chain employs TRBV9 and TRBJ2-5; 7 nucleotides line up with TRBD2. The CDR3 has 17 residues. Per germline, CDR1 SGDLS and CDR2 YYNGEE. V gave up 0 bases and J gave up 5 bases; unmatched junction bases: 13. CDR3 sequence reads: CASSVGLADDGWETQYF. The DNA for the CDR3 is TGTGCCAGCAGCGTAGGGCTAGCGGACGATGGGTGGGAGACCCAGTACTTC.

The chain employs TRBV18 and TRBJ2-1; 8 bases line up with TRBD2. The CDR3 runs 15 residues. Losses at the gene ends were 6 bases for V and 8 bases for J; bases not matched to a gene: 12. Germline lookup yields CDR1 KGHSH and CDR2 LQKENI. The CDR3 nucleotides are TGTGCCAGCTCCCAAGGGACTAGTGCATTGGATGAGCAGTTCTTC. Translated: CASSQGTSALDEQFF.

This clone was seen once. The chain employs TRBV4-1 and TRBJ2-5; 9 bases line up with TRBD2. From germline, CDR1 is MGHRA and CDR2 YSYEKL. This CDR3 comprises 19 residues. V shed 4 bases, J shed 0 bases, and the junction held 15 bases outside the gene matches. Written as DNA, the CDR3 is TGCGCCAGCAGCCCCAGCCCGGGACTAGCATTAATGTACCAAGAGACCCAGTACTTC. Protein product: CASSPSPGLALMYQETQYF.

As concerns this clone: A read error may produce the germline difference seen at one junction end. J is TRBJ1-4 and V is TRBV7-9; no reliable D call. Germline V gives CDR1 SEHNR, CDR2 FQNEAQ (reference sequence). CDR3 length: 15 residues. DNA of the CDR3: TGTTCCAGCGTGAGCTTAACGGAGGCTAATGAAAAACTGTTTTTT. Translating it yields CSSVSLTEANEKLFF.

The rearrangement uses TRBV7-9 and TRBJ2-7; no definite D call. Trimming shortened V by 4 bases and J by 0 bases, and 10 bases separated the two germline ends. CDR3 length: 14 residues. Per germline, CDR1 SEHNR and CDR2 FQNEAQ (reference sequence). The CDR3 DNA is TGTGCCAGCAGCTCGATGGGCAGCTCCTACGAGCAGTACTTC. This gives the protein CASSSMGSSYEQYF.

The chain couples TRBV27 to TRBJ1-6, with D unresolved. Germline CDR1 reads MNHEY; CDR2 reads SMNVEV (reference sequence). The CDR3 runs 15 residues. The germline V and J ends were trimmed by 7 bases and 4 bases, with 14 bases remaining between them. The CDR3 is CASNFADPYNSPLHF. The CDR3 coding sequence is TGTGCCAGCAATTTCGCAGATCCTTATAATTCACCCCTCCACTTT.

V is TRBV19 and J is TRBJ1-5, with TRBD1 identical over 7 bases. CDR3 length equals 18 residues. V was clipped by 3 bases and J by 0 bases; unmatched bases: 11. The germline CDR1 and CDR2 sequences are LNHDA and SQIVND (reference sequence). The CDR3 DNA follows: TGTGCCAGTAGTATTTACTCGGGCAGGGGGGCTAGCAATCAGCCCCAGCATTTT. Amino acid sequence: CASSIYSGRGASNQPQHF.

The gene calls are TRBV11-2 and TRBJ2-3; no clear D. V lost 8 bases, J lost 2 bases, and 11 bases lay in between. The germline V gene has CDR1 SGHAT and CDR2 FQNNGV. This CDR3 spans 13 amino acids. This chain's CDR3 is CASLRINTDTQYF. The CDR3 DNA sequence: TGTGCCAGCCTTAGAATAAACACAGATACGCAGTATTTT. Variable domain in full (rest from reference TRBV11-2 and TRBJ2-3): EAGVAQSPRYKIIEKRQSVAFWCNPISGHATLYWYQQILGQGPKLLIQFQNNGVVDDSQLPKDRFSAERLKGVDSTLKIQPAKLEDSAVYLCASLRINTDTQYFGPGTRLTVL.

This chain links TRBV2 with TRBJ1-1, with unresolved D. The CDR3 runs 14 residues. The germline CDR1 and CDR2 sequences are SNHLY and FYNNEI. V lost 3 bases and J 0 bases, leaving 8 bases between the germline ends. CDR3 sequence reads: CASSDMEMNTEAFF. The CDR3 coding sequence is TGTGCCAGCAGTGATATGGAGATGAACACTGAAGCTTTCTTT.

This clone showed up just a few times. The J gene is TRBJ2-3, the V gene TRBV5-1; 8 nucleotides line up with TRBD2. The trim removed 4 bases at V and 1 base at J, leaving 8 bases unmatched. Germline loops: CDR1 SGHRS, CDR2 YFSETQ. This CDR3 spans 16 amino acids. The CDR3 coding sequence is TGCGCCAGCAGCGCCGATGGGCGGGGGGGCACAGATACGCAGTATTTT. This encodes CASSADGRGGTDTQYF.